This T cell receptor beta chain was retrieved from a study of human CD8 memory T cell subsets. UMI-labeled 5' RACE was used to make TCR beta libraries. Reanalyzing the 5' RACE reads, TCRdb keeps one entry per CDR3 protein, without DNA. The ten most abundant clones cover roughly a fifth of a sample with around 10,000 distinct CDR3 sequences. From germline, CDR1 is MDHEN and CDR2 SYDVKM. The CDR3 consists of 15 residues. The rearrangement joins TRBV28 to TRBJ2-5; the D gene TCRdb calls, TRBD1, cannot be checked with no DNA. This clonotype was obtained from a human donor in good health. Sequencing input: CD8+ stem-like memory T cells (TSCM and TCM) sorted from PBMCs. Noted subset: stem-like memory CD8 T cells (TSTEM), CCR7+ PD-1- TIGIT-. The CDR3 is CASSLTRGRGETQYF.